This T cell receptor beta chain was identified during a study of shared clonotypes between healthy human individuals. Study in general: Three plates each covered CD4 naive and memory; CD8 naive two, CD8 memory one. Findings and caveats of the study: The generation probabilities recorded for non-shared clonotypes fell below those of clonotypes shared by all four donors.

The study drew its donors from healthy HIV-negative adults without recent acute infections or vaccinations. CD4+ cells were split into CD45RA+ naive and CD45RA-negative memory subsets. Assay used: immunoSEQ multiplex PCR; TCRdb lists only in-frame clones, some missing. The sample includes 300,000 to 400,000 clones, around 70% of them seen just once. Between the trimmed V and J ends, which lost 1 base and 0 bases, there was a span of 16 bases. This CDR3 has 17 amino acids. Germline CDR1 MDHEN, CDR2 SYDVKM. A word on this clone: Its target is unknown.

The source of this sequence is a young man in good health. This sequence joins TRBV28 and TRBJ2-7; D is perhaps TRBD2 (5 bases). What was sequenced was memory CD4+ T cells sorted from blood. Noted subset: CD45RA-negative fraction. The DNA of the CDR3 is TGTGCCAGCAGTTTATATCCCAGATCGGGGTCCTCCTACGAGCAGTACTTC. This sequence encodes CASSLYPRSGSSYEQYF.